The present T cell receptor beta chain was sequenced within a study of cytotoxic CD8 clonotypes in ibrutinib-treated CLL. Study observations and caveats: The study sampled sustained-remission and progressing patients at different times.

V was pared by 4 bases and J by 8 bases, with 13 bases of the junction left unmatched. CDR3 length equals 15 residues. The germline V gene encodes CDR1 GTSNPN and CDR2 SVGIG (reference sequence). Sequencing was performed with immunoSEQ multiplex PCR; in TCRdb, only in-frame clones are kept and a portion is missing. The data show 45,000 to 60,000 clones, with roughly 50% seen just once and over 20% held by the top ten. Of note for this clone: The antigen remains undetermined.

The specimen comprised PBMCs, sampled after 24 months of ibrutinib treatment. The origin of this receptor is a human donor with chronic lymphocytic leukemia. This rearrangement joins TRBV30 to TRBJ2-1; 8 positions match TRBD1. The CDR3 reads CAWNRRTGWGDEQFF. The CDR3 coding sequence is TGTGCCTGGAATCGTAGGACAGGGTGGGGCGATGAGCAGTTCTTC.